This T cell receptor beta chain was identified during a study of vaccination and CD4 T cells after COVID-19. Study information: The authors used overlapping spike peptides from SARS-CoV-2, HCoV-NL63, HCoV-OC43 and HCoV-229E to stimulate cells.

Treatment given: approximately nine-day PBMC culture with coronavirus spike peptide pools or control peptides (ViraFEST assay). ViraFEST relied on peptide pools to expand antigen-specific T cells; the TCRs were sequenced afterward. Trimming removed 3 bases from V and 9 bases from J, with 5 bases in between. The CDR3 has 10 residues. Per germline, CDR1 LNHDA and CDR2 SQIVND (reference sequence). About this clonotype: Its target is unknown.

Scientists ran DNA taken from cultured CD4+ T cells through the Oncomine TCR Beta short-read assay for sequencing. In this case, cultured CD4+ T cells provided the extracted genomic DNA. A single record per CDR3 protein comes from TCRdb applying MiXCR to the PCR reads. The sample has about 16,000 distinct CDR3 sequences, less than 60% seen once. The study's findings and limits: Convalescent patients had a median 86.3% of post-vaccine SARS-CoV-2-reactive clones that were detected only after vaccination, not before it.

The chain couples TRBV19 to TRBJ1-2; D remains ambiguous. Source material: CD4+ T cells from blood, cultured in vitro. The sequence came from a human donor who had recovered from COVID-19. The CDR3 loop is CASSIFSYTF. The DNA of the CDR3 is TGTGCCAGTAGTATTTTTAGCTACACCTTC.